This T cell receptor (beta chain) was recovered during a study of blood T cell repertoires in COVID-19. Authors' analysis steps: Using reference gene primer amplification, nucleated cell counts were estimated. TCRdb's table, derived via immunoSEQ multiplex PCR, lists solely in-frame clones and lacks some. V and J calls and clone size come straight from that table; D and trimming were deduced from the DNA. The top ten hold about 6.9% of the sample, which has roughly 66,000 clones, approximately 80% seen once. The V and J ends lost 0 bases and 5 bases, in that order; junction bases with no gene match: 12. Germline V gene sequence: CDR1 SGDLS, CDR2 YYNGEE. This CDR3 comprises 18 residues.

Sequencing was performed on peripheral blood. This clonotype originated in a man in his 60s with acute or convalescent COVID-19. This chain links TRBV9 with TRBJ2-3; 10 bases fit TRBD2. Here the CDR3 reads CASSVESGGASSGDTQYF. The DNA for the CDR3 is TGTGCCAGCAGCGTAGAAAGCGGGGGGGCCAGTTCGGGAGATACGCAGTATTTT.